The clone carrying this T cell receptor beta chain appeared a few times. This entry belongs to a study of identical twins. TCRdb reprocessed the 5' RACE reads via MiXCR and lists one record per CDR3 protein. In the table there are approximately 700,000 distinct CDR3 sequences, roughly 18% of which are singletons. This CDR3 spans 12 amino acids. Germline assignment: CDR1 DFQATT and CDR2 SNEGSKA (reference sequence). V lost 3 bases to trimming and J lost 6 bases; unmatched junction nucleotides: 4. The same specimen was also included in a second study, on T cells expressing NK-cell markers. That work states: Sorted CD3+CD56-NKG2C+, CD3+CD56+NKG2C- and CD3+CD56+NKG2C+ T cells were the source of the TCR beta repertoires. Of eight sequenced donors, seven were HCMV-seropositive and one HCMV-seronegative. Clarity on HCMV specificity was lacking for the expanded NKG2C+ T cell clones.

Material: PBMCs. This clonotype was obtained from a woman under 30 in good health. The chain is built from TRBV20-1 and TRBJ2-7, with 8 bases aligning to TRBD2. The CDR3 spells CSASGGRSEQYF. The CDR3 nucleotides read TGCAGTGCTAGTGGCGGGAGGAGCGAGCAGTACTTC.